Below, 25 T cell receptor beta chains from the same sample are listed, as sequenced in a study of shared clonotypes between healthy human individuals. Profiling relied on immunoSEQ multiplex PCR, and the TCRdb table lists in-frame clones only, not all of them. The sample holds around 320,000 clones; 80% to 90% are singletons and the top ten take roughly 17%. The source material was memory CD8+ T cells sorted from blood. The subset: CD45RO+ cells pooled with CCR7-negative TemRA cells. All receptors come from a man between 18 and 29 years old in good health.

The chain uses TRBV5-1 and TRBJ2-2; the match to TRBD2 covers 7 bases. J was trimmed by 4 bases and V by 2 bases; bases with no gene match: 8. Germline V gene sequence: CDR1 SGHRS, CDR2 YFSETQ. CDR3 length equals 16 residues. The CDR3 protein is CASSFEGSGGTGELFF. The CDR3, as DNA: TGCGCCAGCAGCTTTGAGGGATCGGGAGGCACCGGGGAGCTGTTTTTT.

A single count supports this clone. Here the CDR3 reads CASSGTGANYFSYEQYF. The CDR3 DNA sequence: TGTGCCAGCAGTGGGACAGGGGCCAACTACTTCTCCTACGAGCAGTACTTC. The chain employs TRBV28 and TRBJ2-7; 10 bases align to TRBD1. The V and J ends lost 5 bases and 0 bases, in that order; junction bases with no gene match: 10. Germline CDR1 is MDHEN and CDR2 is SYDVKM. The CDR3 runs 17 residues.

Only one count was recorded for this clone. The chain links TRBV28 to TRBJ1-2; weak D call: TRBD1 (5 bases). This CDR3 is built from 16 residues. V lost 3 bases to trimming and J lost 2 bases, with 16 bases between them. The V gene's germline CDR1 is MDHEN and CDR2 SYDVKM. In DNA form, the CDR3 reads TGTGCCAGCAGTTTGTTATCACAGGCTCGGAACTATGGCTACACCTTC. Protein sequence: CASSLLSQARNYGYTF.

V is TRBV10-2 and J is TRBJ2-7; 9 bases are shared with TRBD2. CDR3 length: 13 residues. Losses at the gene ends were 8 bases for V and 3 bases for J; bases not matched to a gene: 5. Germline V gives CDR1 WSHSY, CDR2 SAAADI. The CDR3 reads CASGGRGDYEQYF. The CDR3 coding sequence is TGCGCCAGCGGCGGGAGGGGCGACTACGAGCAGTACTTC.

The DNA of the CDR3 is TGTGCCAGCAGTGAACCTAGCGGGAGGGTCCTCGGGCAGTTCTTC. Translation: CASSEPSGRVLGQFF. The chain joins TRBV6-4 to TRBJ2-1; the match to TRBD2 covers 12 bases. The CDR3 loop spans 15 amino acids. V lost 3 bases and J lost 12; bases outside the gene matches: 9. Germline V gene lookup returns CDR1 MRHNA and CDR2 SNTAGT.

In its sample, this clone was seen once. This rearrangement joins TRBV5-1 to TRBJ2-1; possible D gene TRBD2, 5 bases. Looked up from germline, CDR1 is SGHRS and CDR2 is YFSETQ. The CDR3 runs to 18 residues. V was clipped by 1 base and J by 2 bases, with 19 bases between them. The CDR3: CASSLRALGSQPYNEQFF. In DNA form, the CDR3 reads TGCGCCAGCAGCTTGAGGGCTTTGGGGAGCCAACCCTACAATGAGCAGTTCTTC.

The rearrangement uses TRBV28 and TRBJ2-1; a possible D gene is TRBD1 (5 bases). Trimming cost V 5 bases and J 4 bases, with 9 bases left between them. Germline CDR1 and CDR2: MDHEN and SYDVKM. This CDR3 has 13 residues. CDR3 sequence: CASSMTDYNEQFF. CDR3 nucleotides: TGTGCCAGCAGTATGACAGATTACAATGAGCAGTTCTTC.

The chain couples TRBV6-5 to TRBJ1-6, with D uncertain. The V and J ends lost 5 bases and 10 bases respectively, with 15 bases between them. There are 14 residues in the CDR3. Germline CDR1 is MNHEY and CDR2 is SVGAGI. DNA of the CDR3: TGTGCCAGCAGTGCCGGGCAGTTAGGATCACCCCTCCACTTT. This sequence encodes CASSAGQLGSPLHF.

The rearrangement uses TRBV11-3 and TRBJ2-1; D is uncertain. Trimming removed 0 bases at V and 0 bases at J, with 18 bases between. There are 19 residues in the CDR3. Germline loops: CDR1 SGHNT, CDR2 YENEEA. For the CDR3, the DNA is TGTGCCAGCAGCTTAGATAAGATCGGTCAGGCGAGCTCCTACAATGAGCAGTTCTTC. Protein: CASSLDKIGQASSYNEQFF.

The chain has TRBV2 and TRBJ1-2; D is unclear. V gave up 2 bases and J gave up 2 bases, with 12 bases separating them. This CDR3 is built from 15 residues. Germline values: CDR1 SNHLY, CDR2 FYNNEI. Here the CDR3 reads CASSEYRDPNYGYTF. The CDR3 bases are TGTGCCAGCAGTGAATACCGGGATCCCAACTATGGCTACACCTTC.

This rearrangement joins TRBV15 to TRBJ2-1; D gene uncertain. This CDR3 has 14 amino acids. V lost 0 bases and J 6 bases, leaving 9 bases between the germline ends. Germline V gene data show CDR1 as LNHNV and CDR2 as YYDKDF (reference sequence). In DNA form, the CDR3 reads TGTGCCACCAGCAGAGATAGTTTCTCCAATGAGCAGTTCTTC. Translated: CATSRDSFSNEQFF.

The chain joins TRBV10-1 to TRBJ2-2; TRBD2 might be the D (5 bases). Germline CDR1 WNHNN, CDR2 SYGVQD (reference sequence). Between the trimmed V and J ends, which lost 3 bases and 7 bases, there was a span of 21 bases. The CDR3 runs to 17 residues. The CDR3 DNA is TGCGCCAGCAGTGATCTGGACTCCCCGGAAGGCTTCGGGGAGCTGTTTTTT. Its protein is CASSDLDSPEGFGELFF.

V is TRBV6-6 and J is TRBJ1-1; D call uncertain. V was shortened by 9 bases and J by 3 bases, with 8 bases between the two germline ends. Germline CDR1 MNHNY, CDR2 SVGAGI (reference sequence). The CDR3 is 11 residues long. In nucleotides, the CDR3 is TGTGCCAGTGTTGTAGACACTGAAGCTTTCTTT. Its protein product is CASVVDTEAFF.

This clone was observed a few times. The chain uses TRBV7-2 and TRBJ2-7; weak D call: TRBD2 (6 bases). The germline gives CDR1 SGHTA, CDR2 FQGNSA. The V and J ends lost 5 bases and 0 bases respectively, with 23 bases between them. The CDR3 totals 18 residues. In DNA form, the CDR3 reads TGTGCCAGCAGCGCCAAAAGGGGCGGCGGGGTTAGCTCCTACGAGCAGTACTTC. Its translation: CASSAKRGGGVSSYEQYF.

The genes are TRBV9 and TRBJ2-3; D is unresolved. Germline V CDR1 and CDR2: SGDLS, YYNGEE. CDR3 length: 16 residues. V gave up 2 bases and J gave up 6 bases, with 19 bases separating them. The CDR3: CASSVRDIIPPDTQYF. CDR3 bases: TGTGCCAGCAGCGTGCGAGACATCATACCTCCGGATACGCAGTATTTT.

The chain recombines TRBV6-5 with TRBJ1-2; no firm D call. In germline, CDR1 is MNHEY, CDR2 SVGAGI. The CDR3 consists of 13 residues. Trimming stripped 0 bases from V and 3 bases from J, with 5 bases between. The chain's CDR3 is CASSYSIHYGYTF. CDR3 nucleotides: TGTGCCAGCAGTTACTCGATCCACTATGGCTACACCTTC.

The table lists this clone with a few counts. Other DNA sequences of this sample code for an identical CDR3. This chain uses TRBV7-9 with TRBJ2-7; 8 bases match TRBD1. The CDR3 sequence is 13 residues long. Germline CDR1 and CDR2: SEHNR and FQNEAQ (reference sequence). V lost 5 bases, J lost 6 bases, and 6 bases stayed unmatched. In DNA form, the CDR3 reads TGTGCCAGCAGCCCAAATACAGGGGGCGAGCAGTACTTC. This encodes CASSPNTGGEQYF. Combining the CDR3 with reference TRBV7-9 and TRBJ2-7 gives the whole variable domain DTGVSQNPRHKITKRGQNVTFRCDPISEHNRLYWYRQTLGQGPEFLTYFQNEAQLEKSRLLSDRFSAERPKGSFSTLEIQRTEQGDSAMYLCASSPNTGGEQYFGPGTRLTVT.

The genes are TRBV7-9 and TRBJ2-6; D is undetermined. Germline CDR1 reads SEHNR; CDR2 reads FQNEAQ (reference sequence). V lost 2 bases and J 2 bases, leaving 13 bases between the germline ends. The CDR3 totals 17 residues. This CDR3 reads CASSLNGQPTGANVLTF. The DNA of the CDR3 is TGTGCCAGCAGCTTAAACGGGCAACCTACTGGGGCCAACGTCCTGACTTTC.

The chain links TRBV28 to TRBJ1-5; D gene uncertain. CDR3 length equals 14 residues. Deletions cut 3 bases from V and 6 bases from J, with 12 bases between. Looked up from germline, CDR1 is MDHEN and CDR2 is SYDVKM. CDR3: CASSFTPGSQPQHF. CDR3 nucleotide sequence: TGTGCCAGCAGTTTTACCCCCGGGAGTCAGCCCCAGCATTTT. Full variable domain (missing parts from reference TRBV28 and TRBJ1-5): DVKVTQSSRYLVKRTGEKVFLECVQDMDHENMFWYRQDPGLGLRLIYFSYDVKMKEKGDIPEGYSVSREKKERFSLILESASTNQTSMYLCASSFTPGSQPQHFGDGTRLSIL.

This chain joins TRBV29-1 and TRBJ2-7; D is unclear. This CDR3 has 12 residues. V was cut by 1 base and J by 6 bases, with 10 bases left in between. The germline CDR1 and CDR2 sequences are SQVTM and ANQGSEA. The CDR3: CSVEVPVGEQYF. The CDR3 DNA reads TGCAGCGTTGAAGTGCCAGTTGGCGAGCAGTACTTC.

This clone showed up just once. The chain recombines TRBV27 with TRBJ2-7; no clear D gene. The length of the CDR3 is 13 residues. The V gene's germline CDR1 is MNHEY and CDR2 SMNVEV (reference sequence). Trimming removed 5 bases from V and 6 bases from J, with 14 bases in between. CDR3 region: CASSPIFIGEQYF. The CDR3 DNA follows: TGTGCCAGCAGTCCGATCTTTATCGGCGAGCAGTACTTC.

The chain employs TRBV7-6 and TRBJ2-5; a weak D match, TRBD1 (6 bases). Germline values: CDR1 SGHVS, CDR2 FNYEAQ. V was pared by 4 bases and J by 4 bases, with 13 bases between. The CDR3 has 14 residues. CDR3 sequence: CASSYPGVGETQYF. The CDR3 nucleotides read TGTGCCAGCAGCTACCCAGGGGTCGGAGAGACCCAGTACTTC.

V gene TRBV7-9 combines with J gene TRBJ2-5; 7 positions match TRBD1. Germline-derived CDR1 and CDR2 are SEHNR and FQNEAQ (reference sequence). The CDR3 runs to 15 residues. Unmatched junction bases numbered 9, after V lost 5 bases and J lost 3 bases. CDR3 residues: CASSPGTVNEETQYF. CDR3 coding DNA: TGTGCCAGCAGCCCCGGGACAGTTAACGAAGAGACCCAGTACTTC.

The V gene is TRBV5-1, the J gene TRBJ1-1; D not resolved. Germline CDR1 and CDR2: SGHRS and YFSETQ. The CDR3 has 15 amino acids. Between the trimmed V and J ends, which lost 0 bases and 1 base, there was a span of 10 bases. CDR3 in amino acids: CASSLAATGNTEAFF. CDR3 bases: TGCGCCAGCAGCTTGGCCGCGACCGGGAACACTGAAGCTTTCTTT. The full variable domain, with the rest looked up from reference TRBV5-1 and TRBJ1-1, is KAGVTQTPRYLIKTRGQQVTLSCSPISGHRSVSWYQQTPGQGLQFLFEYFSETQRNKGNFPGRFSGRQFSNSRSEMNVSTLELGDSALYLCASSLAATGNTEAFFGQGTRLTVV.

The rearrangement joins TRBV28 to TRBJ2-2; 8 bases match TRBD1. The CDR3 runs 15 residues. Trimming cost V 2 bases and J 9 bases; bases outside gene matches: 8. Looked up from germline, CDR1 is MDHEN and CDR2 is SYDVKM. CDR3 region: CASSLPLTGDRELFF. The CDR3 DNA sequence: TGTGCCAGCAGTTTACCCTTGACAGGGGATAGGGAGCTGTTTTTT.